The clone carrying this TCR beta chain occurred many times. Its antigen is not known. Germline values: CDR1 SGHTA, CDR2 FQGNSA. There are 12 residues in the CDR3. V was pared by 11 bases and J by 0 bases, with 10 bases between. The record originates from a study of T cells after yellow fever vaccination. Study results and caveats: In post-booster samples, most primary-vaccination clones reappeared (approximately 95% CD4, roughly 88% CD8).

TCRdb re-called the 5' RACE reads through MiXCR, storing one row per CDR3 protein. The sample consists of just over 300,000 distinct CDR3 sequences, approximately 3.9% of them appearing once. Sequenced material: PBMCs, taken on the day of the yellow fever booster vaccination. V usage is TRBV7-2 and J usage is TRBJ1-2; the D is unclear. The TCR sequence derives from a man between 18 and 29 years old who received the YFV17D yellow fever vaccine. The CDR3 is CASVDPNYGYTF. CDR3 coding DNA: TGTGCCTCGGTGGACCCTAACTATGGCTACACCTTC.